A single sample gave rise to the 26 T cell receptor beta chains below, sequenced in a study of cytomegalovirus exposure and HLA in healthy donors. PCR used 60 Vbeta primers and 13 Jbeta primers. Method: immunoSEQ multiplex PCR; TCRdb's copy keeps in-frame clones and lacks some. This sample has 170,000 or so clones, with 80% found just once. The sample was PBMCs. These receptors all stem from a man aged 25 to 45 in good health and CMV-seropositive.

This clone was seen a handful of times. The J gene is TRBJ2-7, the V gene TRBV4-2; 10 positions agree with TRBD1. J lost 2 bases, V lost 2 bases, and 6 bases had no gene match. The CDR3 is 16 residues long. Per the germline V gene, CDR1 is LGHNA and CDR2 is YNFKEQ. CDR3 region: CASSQFWGQGTYEQYF. Written as DNA, the CDR3 is TGTGCCAGCAGCCAATTCTGGGGACAGGGGACCTACGAGCAGTACTTC.

The V and J genes are TRBV2 and TRBJ2-2; 7 bases match TRBD1. Germline CDR1 SNHLY, CDR2 FYNNEI. V dropped 7 bases and J dropped 0; count of bases not matched to a gene: 8. This CDR3 contains 16 residues. CDR3 region: CASKTGTATNTGELFF. The DNA of the CDR3 is TGTGCCAGCAAGACCGGGACAGCCACGAACACCGGGGAGCTGTTTTTT.

The chain joins TRBV27 to TRBJ2-5, with D perhaps TRBD1 (6 bases). This CDR3 has 14 amino acids. The V gene's germline CDR1 is MNHEY and CDR2 SMNVEV (reference sequence). V lost 4 bases and J 1 base, leaving 10 bases between the germline ends. The CDR3 nucleotides read TGTGCCAGCAGTTCATACAGGGTCCAAGAGACCCAGTACTTC. Its protein product is CASSSYRVQETQYF.

Of note for this clone: A read error may account for a junction end that differs from germline. The gene calls are TRBV7-2 and TRBJ2-7; 11 nucleotides align to TRBD2. CDR3 size: 14 residues. Germline CDR1 and CDR2: SGHTA and FQGNSA. The DNA for the CDR3 is TGTGCCAGCAACTTAGCGGGGGGGGCCCACGAGCAGTACTTC. Encoded protein: CASNLAGGAHEQYF.

The chain recombines TRBV2 with TRBJ2-1; tentatively, D is TRBD2 (7 bases). This CDR3 comprises 20 residues. Germline CDR1 reads SNHLY; CDR2 reads FYNNEI. Trimming took off 6 bases at V and 0 bases at J, with 27 bases between the two ends. The CDR3 DNA reads as TGTGCCAGCAGGGAGGGGGACACCCTCGAGGGGGGGATCTCCTACAATGAGCAGTTCTTC. Translating it yields CASREGDTLEGGISYNEQFF.

The chain joins TRBV10-3 to TRBJ2-7; TRBD2 aligns across 7 bases. This CDR3 is 22 amino acids long. J was trimmed by 4 bases and V by 2 bases; bases with no gene match: 29. Germline loops: CDR1 ENHRY, CDR2 SYGVKD. The CDR3 loop is CAISESPGSYYAGGLGIYEQYF. The CDR3 coding sequence is TGTGCCATCAGTGAGAGTCCCGGCAGCTATTACGCCGGAGGACTAGGCATATACGAGCAGTACTTC.

For this clone: This CDR3 is also generated by other DNA sequences in the sample. The chain uses TRBV6-5 and TRBJ2-1; 14 nucleotides agree with TRBD2. Germline-derived CDR1 and CDR2 are MNHEY and SVGAGI. The V gene end was trimmed by 5 bases and the J gene end by 6 bases; junction bases not matched to a gene: 3. This CDR3 is built from 15 residues. In nucleotides, the CDR3 is TGTGCCAGCAGTACGGGACTAGCGGGAGTCAATGAGCAGTTCTTC. Its protein is CASSTGLAGVNEQFF.

Written as DNA, the CDR3 is TGTGCCAGCTCACCCTTTCCAACAGGCCTTAATGAAAAACTGTTTTTT. It codes for CASSPFPTGLNEKLFF. The chain is built from TRBV18 and TRBJ1-4, with D tentatively TRBD1 (5 bases). The V gene's germline CDR1 is KGHSH and CDR2 LQKENI. V was clipped by 3 bases and J by 4 bases, with 15 bases between them. The CDR3 consists of 16 residues.

This clone was detected only once. The V call is TRBV9, the J call TRBJ2-2; tentative D call: TRBD1 (6 bases). CDR3 length equals 19 residues. Trimming pared 0 bases from V and 4 bases from J, leaving 22 bases between. Germline V gene sequence: CDR1 SGDLS, CDR2 YYNGEE. CDR3 bases: TGTGCCAGCAGCGTAGGCTACTTGGTTCAGGGGTCGAGCACCGGGGAGCTGTTTTTT. Protein product: CASSVGYLVQGSSTGELFF.

The V and J genes are TRBV27 and TRBJ2-5; 10 bases line up with TRBD1. Near its end, the DNA agrees better with TRBJ2-7, so the J call may be wrong. CDR1 MNHEY and CDR2 SMNVEV come from the germline V gene (reference sequence). CDR3 length equals 15 residues. CDR3 nucleotides: TGTGCCAGCAGTTACCGGGACAGGGGAACCCACGAGCAGTACTTC. This translates into CASSYRDRGTHEQYF.

The rearrangement uses TRBV30 and TRBJ2-1; TRBD2 aligns across 8 bases. Trimming cost V 0 bases and J 6 bases; bases outside gene matches: 10. Germline V gene lookup returns CDR1 GTSNPN and CDR2 SVGIG (reference sequence). CDR3 size: 16 residues. The CDR3 DNA sequence: TGTGCCTGGAGTGTCCGTCCTAGCGGGTGGGGCAATGAGCAGTTCTTC. Its protein product is CAWSVRPSGWGNEQFF.

The CDR3 loop is CASSRDRGRSAEAFF. CDR3 DNA sequence: TGCGCCAGCAGCCGCGACAGGGGGCGGTCCGCTGAAGCTTTCTTT. The V gene is TRBV4-3, the J gene TRBJ1-1; the match to TRBD1 covers 10 bases. Germline V CDR1 and CDR2: LGHNA, YSLEER. Unmatched junction bases numbered 8, after V lost 4 bases and J lost 6 bases. This CDR3 has 15 amino acids.

For the CDR3, the DNA is TGTGCCAGCAGCCCGGGTAGCGGGGTTGAAGATACGCAGTATTTT. Its translation is CASSPGSGVEDTQYF. The V call is TRBV11-2, the J call TRBJ2-3; 8 bases fit TRBD2. The trim removed 5 bases at V and 5 bases at J, leaving 9 bases unmatched. This CDR3 spans 15 amino acids. The germline V gene encodes CDR1 SGHAT and CDR2 FQNNGV.

V and J are TRBV28 and TRBJ2-3; TRBD1 aligns across 7 bases. The V segment lost 5 bases and the J segment 7 bases; nucleotides outside the gene matches: 15. The CDR3 length is 16 residues. Germline V CDR1 and CDR2: MDHEN, SYDVKM. CDR3 sequence: CASSAWTGGERNTQYF. The CDR3 nucleotides are TGTGCCAGCAGTGCTTGGACAGGTGGGGAGAGGAATACGCAGTATTTT.

The chain recombines TRBV7-9 with TRBJ1-1; possibly TRBD1 for D (5 bases). The CDR3 has 12 amino acids. The germline V gene encodes CDR1 SEHNR and CDR2 FQNEAQ (reference sequence). V was pared by 4 bases and J by 7 bases, with 10 bases between. CDR3 protein: CASSSLGVEAFF. The CDR3 bases are TGTGCCAGCAGCTCCTTAGGGGTTGAAGCTTTCTTT.

The V and J genes are TRBV28 and TRBJ1-2, with D maybe TRBD1 (5 bases). CDR1 MDHEN and CDR2 SYDVKM come from the germline V gene. The CDR3 contains 15 residues. Trimming removed 0 bases from V and 1 base from J, with 9 bases in between. The CDR3 reads CASSLWKTDNYGYTF. In nucleotides, the CDR3 is TGTGCCAGCAGTTTATGGAAGACAGATAACTATGGCTACACCTTC.

The chain combines TRBV6-5 with TRBJ2-7; weak D call: TRBD1 (5 bases). V was pared by 4 bases and J by 0 bases, with 10 bases between. Germline V gives CDR1 MNHEY, CDR2 SVGAGI. The CDR3 loop spans 14 amino acids. CDR3 loop: CASSFDRPSYEQYF. DNA for the CDR3: TGTGCCAGCAGTTTCGACAGACCCTCCTACGAGCAGTACTTC.

The chain is built from TRBV5-4 and TRBJ1-6; 7 nucleotides agree with TRBD1. Germline values: CDR1 SGHNT, CDR2 YYREEE (reference sequence). This CDR3 spans 15 amino acids. The V and J ends lost 3 bases and 6 bases, in that order; junction bases with no gene match: 6. CDR3 sequence reads: CASSSGQETNSPLHF. CDR3 nucleotide sequence: TGTGCCAGCAGCTCCGGACAGGAAACTAATTCACCCCTCCACTTT.

This clone turned up a few times. The rearrangement links TRBV5-1 to TRBJ2-3; D is perhaps TRBD2 (6 bases). The V end lost 0 bases, the J end lost 1 base, and 12 bases lay between the germline ends. Germline assignment: CDR1 SGHRS and CDR2 YFSETQ. The CDR3 has 16 amino acids. CDR3 coding DNA: TGCGCCAGCAGCTTGGAAGCACTAGCCGGCACAGATACGCAGTATTTT. It codes for CASSLEALAGTDTQYF.

The genes are TRBV5-4 and TRBJ2-1; 10 bases line up with TRBD2. The CDR3 contains 17 residues. Germline CDR1 and CDR2: SGHNT and YYREEE (reference sequence). V was pared by 0 bases and J by 0 bases, with 3 bases of the junction left unmatched. The CDR3 coding sequence is TGTGCCAGCAGCTTGGGACTAGCGGGCAGCTCCTACAATGAGCAGTTCTTC. Translated, it gives CASSLGLAGSSYNEQFF.

Here the CDR3 DNA reads TGTGCCAGCAGCGTCGGACAGGCTAACTATGGCTACACCTTC. Its translation: CASSVGQANYGYTF. This rearrangement joins TRBV9 to TRBJ1-2, with TRBD1 matching over 7 bases. CDR3 length: 14 residues. Losses at the gene ends were 2 bases for V and 0 bases for J; bases not matched to a gene: 1. Germline assignment: CDR1 SGDLS and CDR2 YYNGEE.

The rearrangement uses TRBV5-8 and TRBJ2-3; 8 bases map to TRBD2. CDR1 and CDR2 from the germline V gene are SGHTS and YDEGEE. The CDR3 has 15 residues. After removal of 4 bases from V and 3 bases from J, the junction contained 7 bases not matched to a gene. In DNA form, the CDR3 reads TGTGCCAGCAGCCACGGGGGGGCCGGAACAGATACGCAGTATTTT. Translating it yields CASSHGGAGTDTQYF. Complete variable domain (other parts from reference TRBV5-8 and TRBJ2-3): EAGVTQSPTHLIKTRGQQATLRCSPISGHTSVYWYQQALGLGLQFLLWYDEGEERNRGNFPPRFSGRQFPNYSSELNVNALELEDSALYLCASSHGGAGTDTQYFGPGTRLTVL.

The gene calls are TRBV7-7 and TRBJ2-7; D unclear. Trimming removed 1 base at V and 2 bases at J, with 12 bases between. This CDR3 is 15 amino acids long. CDR1 and CDR2 from the germline V gene are SSHAT and FNYEAQ (reference sequence). The CDR3 region is CASSLVPPRTYEQYF. CDR3 sequence (DNA): TGTGCCAGCAGCTTAGTCCCTCCGCGGACCTACGAGCAGTACTTC.

This clone was recorded a few times. This rearrangement joins TRBV14 to TRBJ1-6; no reliable D call. Germline V CDR1 and CDR2: SGHDN, FVKESK. V was trimmed by 4 bases and J by 9 bases, leaving 16 bases between them. This CDR3 is built from 15 residues. The CDR3 DNA is TGTGCCAGCAGCCCTAGGAGTGCGGCTACTTCACCCCTCCACTTT. It yields the protein CASSPRSAATSPLHF.

This chain connects TRBV5-8 to TRBJ1-5, with D hard to call. V lost 4 bases and J 9 bases, leaving 5 bases between the germline ends. Germline V gene data show CDR1 as SGHTS and CDR2 as YDEGEE. This CDR3 has 10 residues. The CDR3 spells CASSRGPQHF. DNA of the CDR3: TGTGCCAGCAGCCGGGGGCCCCAGCATTTT.

This sequence joins TRBV2 and TRBJ2-1; D remains ambiguous. Germline V lookup: CDR1 SNHLY, CDR2 FYNNEI. CDR3 length equals 16 residues. The V gene lost 4 bases and the J gene lost 8 bases, with 21 bases spanning the gap. The DNA of the CDR3 is TGTGCCAGCAGTGTATTTGATCGGCTCCCTCGGGATGAGCAGTTCTTC. This encodes CASSVFDRLPRDEQFF.